This T cell receptor (beta chain) was observed in a study of T cells in Graves' hyperthyroidism and ophthalmopathy. The study, taken as a whole, reports: Researchers found most expanded thyroid clonotypes above 0.001 in blood as well.

A few counts support this clonotype. What it recognizes is unknown. This CDR3 is built from 15 residues. Trimming at V came to 5 bases and at J to 5 bases, leaving 10 bases not matched to a gene. The germline CDR1 and CDR2 sequences are SEHNR and FQNEAQ (reference sequence). Amplification of TCR beta CDR3 regions used RNA as the template. In the first-round RT-PCR of the TCR CDR3, the HTBI primer set was used. TCRdb independently ran MiXCR on the multiplex PCR reads; one entry per CDR3 protein. Among 550,000 to 850,000 distinct CDR3 sequences, about 19% were seen once, and the ten largest hold about a sixth.

This clonotype was obtained from a woman in her forties or fifties with Graves' hyperthyroidism that later progressed to Graves' ophthalmopathy. The sequenced material came from blood. The chain uses TRBV7-9 and TRBJ2-7; 9 positions agree with TRBD1. In DNA form, the CDR3 reads TGTGCCAGCAGCCAACCCGGGACAGGGTCCCACGAGCAGTACTTC. Translating it yields CASSQPGTGSHEQYF.